These T cell receptor beta chains were read from a single sample in a study of cytomegalovirus exposure and HLA in healthy donors. Data came from immunoSEQ multiplex PCR; TCRdb stores just in-frame clones and leaves some out. The ten most abundant clones cover less than 3.5% of a sample with roughly 120,000 clones. The specimen sequenced was PBMCs. The receptors were gathered from a man aged 25-45 years in good health and CMV-seronegative. Each CDR3 is given with its conserved first and last residue. D genes are given only for firm matches.

d_gene	j_gene	v_gene	CDR3aa	CDR3nt
-	TRBJ1-6	TRBV11-2	CASSSRESPLHF	TGTGCCAGCAGCTCCCGGGAGTCACCCCTCCACTTT
-	TRBJ2-5	TRBV29-1	CSVVEGETQYF	TGCAGCGTTGTGGAGGGGGAGACCCAGTACTTC
TRBD1	TRBJ1-1	TRBV7-9	CASSVRTGLMNTEAFF	TGTGCCAGCAGCGTAAGGACAGGGCTAATGAACACTGAAGCTTTCTTT
TRBD1	TRBJ2-7	TRBV6-1	CASRPTGAHEQYF	TGTGCCAGCAGACCCACAGGGGCGCACGAGCAGTACTTC
-	TRBJ2-7	TRBV30	CAWSGGSAYEQYF	TGCGCCTGGAGTGGAGGGAGTGCGTACGAGCAGTACTTC
TRBD1	TRBJ2-7	TRBV28	CASSKQGRSSYEQYF	TGTGCCAGCAGTAAACAGGGGCGCTCCTCCTACGAGCAGTACTTC
-	TRBJ2-6	TRBV7-2	CASSLRSSGANVLTF	TGTGCCAGCAGCTTACGGAGCTCTGGGGCCAACGTCCTGACTTTC
TRBD2	TRBJ2-1	TRBV6-1	CASGTSGTNEQFF	TGTGCCAGCGGGACTAGCGGGACGAATGAGCAGTTCTTC
-	TRBJ1-2	TRBV11-2	CASSLGQVQYGYTF	TGTGCCAGCAGCTTAGGACAGGTTCAGTATGGCTACACCTTC
TRBD1	TRBJ2-7	TRBV6-8	CASSYSQGAFNEQYF	TGTGCCAGCAGTTACTCGCAGGGGGCATTTAACGAGCAGTACTTC
TRBD2	TRBJ2-5	TRBV27	CASSLNFLAGDSETQYF	TGTGCCAGCAGTTTAAATTTTCTAGCGGGAGACAGCGAGACCCAGTACTTC
TRBD1	TRBJ1-1	TRBV18	CASSPTGGLTEAFF	TGTGCCAGCTCACCGACAGGGGGTTTGACTGAAGCTTTCTTT
-	TRBJ2-2	TRBV7-3	CASSSYITGELFF	TGTGCCAGCAGCTCCTATATAACCGGGGAGCTGTTTTTT
TRBD1	TRBJ2-2	TRBV6-1	CASNGQGNTGELFF	TGTGCCAGCAACGGACAGGGCAACACCGGGGAGCTGTTTTTT